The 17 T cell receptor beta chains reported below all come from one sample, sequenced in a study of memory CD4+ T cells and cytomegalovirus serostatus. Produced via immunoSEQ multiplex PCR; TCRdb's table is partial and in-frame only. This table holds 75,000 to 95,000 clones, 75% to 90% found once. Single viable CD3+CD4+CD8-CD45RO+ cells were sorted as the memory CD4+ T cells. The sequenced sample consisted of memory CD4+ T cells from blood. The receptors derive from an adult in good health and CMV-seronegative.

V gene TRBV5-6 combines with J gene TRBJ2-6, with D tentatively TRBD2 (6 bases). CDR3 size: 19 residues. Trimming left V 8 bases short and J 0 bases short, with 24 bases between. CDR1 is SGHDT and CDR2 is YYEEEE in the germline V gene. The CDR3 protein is CASKIREQLFRSGANVLTF. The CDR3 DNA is TGTGCCAGTAAAATTCGGGAGCAGCTCTTCCGCTCTGGGGCCAACGTCCTGACTTTC.

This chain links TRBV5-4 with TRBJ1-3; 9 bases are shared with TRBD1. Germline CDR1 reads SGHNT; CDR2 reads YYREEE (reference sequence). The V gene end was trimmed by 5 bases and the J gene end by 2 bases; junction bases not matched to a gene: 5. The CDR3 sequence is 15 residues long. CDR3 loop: CASRKQGAPGNTIYF. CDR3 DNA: TGTGCCAGCAGAAAACAGGGGGCGCCTGGAAACACCATATATTTT. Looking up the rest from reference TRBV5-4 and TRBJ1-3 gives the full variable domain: ETGVTQSPTHLIKTRGQQVTLRCSSQSGHNTVSWYQQALGQGPQFIFQYYREEENGRGNFPPRFSGLQFPNYSSELNVNALELDDSALYLCASRKQGAPGNTIYFGEGSWLTVV.

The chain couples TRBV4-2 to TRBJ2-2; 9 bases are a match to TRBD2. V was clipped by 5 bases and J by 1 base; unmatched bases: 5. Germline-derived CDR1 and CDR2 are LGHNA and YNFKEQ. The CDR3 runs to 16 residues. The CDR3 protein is CASSELAGRNTGELFF. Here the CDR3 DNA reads TGTGCCAGCAGCGAGCTAGCGGGACGGAACACCGGGGAGCTGTTTTTT.

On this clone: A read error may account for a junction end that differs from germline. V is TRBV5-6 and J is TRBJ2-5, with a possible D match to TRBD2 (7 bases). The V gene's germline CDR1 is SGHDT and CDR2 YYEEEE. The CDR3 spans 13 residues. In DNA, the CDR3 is TGTGCCAGCAGCTGGGCGGGGGCGCGCCCCTTGAACTTC. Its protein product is CASSWAGARPLNF.

CDR3 loop: CSVAGQYSYEQYF. The CDR3 region has the DNA TGCAGCGTAGCCGGACAGTACTCCTACGAGCAGTACTTC. J is TRBJ2-7 and V is TRBV29-1, with D possibly being TRBD1 (6 bases). The germline V and J ends were trimmed by 6 bases and 0 bases, with 12 bases remaining between them. This CDR3 is built from 13 residues. In germline, CDR1 is SQVTM, CDR2 ANQGSEA.

For the CDR3, the DNA is TGTGCCAGTAGTATCGGACAGGCCCCAGGACCCCAGCATTTT. Protein sequence: CASSIGQAPGPQHF. The rearrangement joins TRBV19 to TRBJ1-5; 7 positions match TRBD1. The CDR3 has 14 amino acids. The germline gives CDR1 LNHDA, CDR2 SQIVND (reference sequence). J gave up 10 bases and V 3 bases, and 9 bases lay outside the gene matches.

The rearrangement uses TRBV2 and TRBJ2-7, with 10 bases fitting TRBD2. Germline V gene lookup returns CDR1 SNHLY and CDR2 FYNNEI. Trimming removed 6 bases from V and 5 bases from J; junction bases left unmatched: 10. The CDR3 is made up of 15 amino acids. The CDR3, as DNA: TGTGCCAGCAGGACGCGGCTAGCGGGGGTCCACGAGCAGTACTTC. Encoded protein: CASRTRLAGVHEQYF.

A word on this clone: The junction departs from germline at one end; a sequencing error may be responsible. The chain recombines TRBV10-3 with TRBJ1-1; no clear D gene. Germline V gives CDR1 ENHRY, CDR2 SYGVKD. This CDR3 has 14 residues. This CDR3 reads CASSAANMNTEAFF. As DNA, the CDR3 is TGTGCCAGCAGTGCGGCAAATATGAACACTGAAGCTTTCTTT.

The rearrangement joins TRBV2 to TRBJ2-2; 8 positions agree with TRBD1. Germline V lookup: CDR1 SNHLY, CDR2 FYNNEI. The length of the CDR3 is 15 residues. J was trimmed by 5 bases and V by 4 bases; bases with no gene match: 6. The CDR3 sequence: CASSARQGATGELFF. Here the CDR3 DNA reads TGTGCCAGCAGTGCAAGGCAGGGGGCGACCGGGGAGCTGTTTTTT.

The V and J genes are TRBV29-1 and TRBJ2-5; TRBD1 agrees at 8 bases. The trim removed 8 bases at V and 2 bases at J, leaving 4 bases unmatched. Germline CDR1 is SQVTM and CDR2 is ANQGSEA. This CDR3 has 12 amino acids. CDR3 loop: CSTQGAQETQYF. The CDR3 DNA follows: TGCAGCACTCAGGGGGCACAAGAGACCCAGTACTTC.

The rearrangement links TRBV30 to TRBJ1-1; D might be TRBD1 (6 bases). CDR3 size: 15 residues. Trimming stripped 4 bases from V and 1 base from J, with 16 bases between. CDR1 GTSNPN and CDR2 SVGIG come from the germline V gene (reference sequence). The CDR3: CAWTFKGGTNTEAFF. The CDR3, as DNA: TGTGCCTGGACTTTTAAAGGGGGAACGAACACTGAAGCTTTCTTT.

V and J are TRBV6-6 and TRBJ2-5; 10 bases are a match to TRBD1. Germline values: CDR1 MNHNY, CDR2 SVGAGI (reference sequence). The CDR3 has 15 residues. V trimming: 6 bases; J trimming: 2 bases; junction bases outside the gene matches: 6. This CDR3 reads CASSHRDRGQETQYF. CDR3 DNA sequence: TGTGCCAGCAGCCATCGGGACAGGGGTCAAGAGACCCAGTACTTC.

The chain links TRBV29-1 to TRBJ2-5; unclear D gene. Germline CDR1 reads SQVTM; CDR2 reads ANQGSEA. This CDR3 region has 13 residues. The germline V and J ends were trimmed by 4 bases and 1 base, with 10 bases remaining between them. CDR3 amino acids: CSVGAAGQETQYF. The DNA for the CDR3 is TGCAGCGTTGGGGCGGCAGGCCAAGAGACCCAGTACTTC.

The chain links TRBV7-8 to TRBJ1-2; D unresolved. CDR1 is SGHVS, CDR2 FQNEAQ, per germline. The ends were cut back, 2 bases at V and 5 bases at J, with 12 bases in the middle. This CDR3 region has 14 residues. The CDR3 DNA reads TGTGCCAGCAGCTTATTCCGGGCTGCTTATGGCTACACCTTC. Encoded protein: CASSLFRAAYGYTF.

CDR3 residues: CASTKDNLNTEAFF. CDR3 in DNA: TGTGCCAGCACCAAGGACAACTTGAACACTGAAGCTTTCTTT. The rearrangement uses TRBV6-5 and TRBJ1-1; D is possibly TRBD1 (5 bases). The germline V gene encodes CDR1 MNHEY and CDR2 SVGAGI. The V gene lost 7 bases and the J gene lost 0 bases, with 12 bases spanning the gap. This CDR3 contains 14 residues.

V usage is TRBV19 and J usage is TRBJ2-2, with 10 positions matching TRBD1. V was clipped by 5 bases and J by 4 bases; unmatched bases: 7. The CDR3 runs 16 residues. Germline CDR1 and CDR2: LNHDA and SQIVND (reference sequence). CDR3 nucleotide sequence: TGTGCCAGTAGTTTCCTCGACAGGGGGCGCACCGGGGAGCTGTTTTTT. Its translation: CASSFLDRGRTGELFF.

The CDR3: CASSSLEGRPTNEKLFF. The CDR3 nucleotides are TGTGCCAGCTCCTCGTTAGAGGGTCGCCCAACTAATGAAAAACTGTTTTTT. The V gene is TRBV7-8, the J gene TRBJ1-4, with unresolved D. Germline V gives CDR1 SGHVS, CDR2 FQNEAQ. This CDR3 is 17 amino acids long. Trimming stripped 8 bases from V and 0 bases from J, with 19 bases between. The whole variable domain, remainder taken from reference TRBV7-8 and TRBJ1-4, is GAGVSQSPRYKVAKRGQDVALRCDPISGHVSLFWYQQALGQGPEFLTYFQNEAQLDKSGLPSDRFFAERPEGSVSTLKIQRTQQEDSAVYLCASSSLEGRPTNEKLFFGSGTQLSVL.